These 27 T cell receptor beta chains came from one sample sequenced in a study of T cell clonality in common variable immunodeficiency. The study, taken as a whole, reports: Reportedly, TCR beta sequences from common variable immunodeficiency showed fewer deletions and N-nucleotide insertions.

What these receptors recognize is not known. The assay was immunoSEQ multiplex PCR, and TCRdb's table has in-frame clones only and misses some. The sample lists approximately 15,000 clones, none appearing once, the ten largest making up 12%. Sequencing was carried out using peripheral blood mononuclear cells. The receptors originated from a human donor with common variable immunodeficiency.

This clone has just a few counts. The missing CDR3 end, 3 residues past where the read stops, is filled in from the germline J gene. The chain couples TRBV5-1 to TRBJ2-3, with D perhaps matching TRBD1 (5 bases). CDR3 length: 13 amino acids. Deletions cut 5 bases from V and 4 bases from J, with 11 bases between. The germline CDR1 and CDR2 sequences are SGHRS and YFSETQ. CDR3 residues: CASRQTVPDTQYF. Partial CDR3 DNA: TGCGCCAGCAGGCAGACAGTACCAGATACG.

Of note for this clone: The DNA ends 3 residues before the CDR3 does, and the rest of the CDR3 is filled in from the germline J gene. V and J are TRBV2 and TRBJ2-1; maybe TRBD2 (5 bases). Germline V gene sequence: CDR1 SNHLY, CDR2 FYNNEI. There are 16 residues in the CDR3. The germline V and J ends were trimmed by 2 bases and 3 bases, with 14 bases remaining between them. The CDR3 spells CASSESSPRGYNEQFF. CDR3 bases read: TGTGCCAGCAGTGAATCGTCGCCTCGGGGCTACAATGAG.

This clone has at least ten counts. The read terminates 3 residues ahead of where the CDR3 ends, so the germline J gene completes it. The gene calls are TRBV20-1 and TRBJ2-1; 10 bases fit TRBD2. The germline CDR1 and CDR2 sequences are DFQATT and SNEGSKA (reference sequence). Unmatched junction bases numbered 4, after V lost 1 base and J lost 1 base. The CDR3 spans 16 residues. CDR3 sequence: CSARVRLAGSYNEQFF. CDR3 DNA (partial): TGCAGTGCTAGAGTACGACTAGCGGGTTCCTACAATGAG.

Regarding this clone: The CDR3 goes on 3 residues after the read ends, and that part is filled in from the germline J gene. V gene TRBV19 combines with J gene TRBJ2-2; D remains ambiguous. CDR1 and CDR2 (germline): LNHDA, SQIVND (reference sequence). CDR3 length equals 15 residues. Trimming stripped 1 base from V and 8 bases from J, with 14 bases between. CDR3 loop: CASSIAWSGSGELFF. CDR3 DNA, as far as it was read: TGTGCCAGTAGTATAGCTTGGTCAGGATCGGGGGAG.

This clone came up a few times. The CDR3 end is not reached by the read, which stops 3 residues before it; the germline J gene fills it in. The chain links TRBV2 to TRBJ1-2; possibly TRBD1 for D (6 bases). This CDR3 comprises 18 residues. The V gene lost 6 bases and the J gene lost 4 bases, with 27 bases spanning the gap. CDR1 SNHLY and CDR2 FYNNEI come from the germline V gene. The part of the CDR3 DNA that was read is TGTGCCAGCAGAGCACAGAGAAAGATAGGGGGATGCAGCTATGGC. Amino acids: CASRAQRKIGGCSYG. The whole CDR3 is CASRAQRKIGGCSYGYTF.

A remark on this clone: The DNA ends 3 residues before the CDR3 does, and the rest of the CDR3 is filled in from the germline J gene. V and J are TRBV7-8 and TRBJ2-7, with D possibly TRBD2 on 6 matching bases. Germline V CDR1 and CDR2: SGHVS, FQNEAQ. The length of the CDR3 is 17 residues. V was pared by 5 bases and J by 2 bases, with 22 bases between. The CDR3 sequence: CASSPHLGGKIPYEQYF. CDR3 bases read: TGTGCCAGCAGCCCCCACCTTGGGGGGAAGATTCCCTACGAG.

This clone was seen many times. The CDR3 end lies 3 residues beyond the end of the read and is filled in from the germline J gene. The chain has TRBV11-2 and TRBJ1-2; tentative D call: TRBD1 (6 bases). With 5 bases removed from V and 4 bases from J, the gap between germline ends came to 14 bases. The CDR3 is made up of 14 amino acids. The germline V gene has CDR1 SGHAT and CDR2 FQNNGV. The chain's CDR3 is CASSPAGALYGYTF. The CDR3 DNA, read in part, is TGTGCCAGCAGCCCCGCGGGGGCCCTCTATGGC.

This clone has ten or more counts. The read terminates 3 residues ahead of where the CDR3 ends, so the germline J gene completes it. J is TRBJ2-3 and V is TRBV7-3, with 8 positions matching TRBD2. CDR1 SGHTA and CDR2 FQGTGA come from the germline V gene. The CDR3 has 14 amino acids. J lost 8 bases, V lost 2 bases, and 6 bases had no gene match. CDR3 protein: CASSLDGTSGTQYF. CDR3 DNA (partial): TGTGCCAGCAGCTTAGATGGGACTAGTGGTACG.

Concerning this clone: Read sequence stops 3 residues before the CDR3 end, and the germline J gene provides the missing end. This chain connects TRBV19 to TRBJ1-2; D not certain. The CDR3 runs 14 residues. V was cut by 3 bases and J by 2 bases, with 10 bases left in between. CDR1 LNHDA and CDR2 SQIVND come from the germline V gene (reference sequence). CDR3 amino acids: CASSMIPVNYGYTF. CDR3 DNA (partial): TGTGCCAGTAGTATGATCCCGGTGAACTATGGC. Using reference TRBV19 and TRBJ1-2 for the parts outside the CDR3, the full variable domain is DGGITQSPKYLFRKEGQNVTLSCEQNLNHDAMYWYRQDPGQGLRLIYYSQIVNDFQKGDIAEGYSVSREKKESFPLTVTSAQKNPTAFYLCASSMIPVNYGYTFGSGTRLTVV.

This clone was observed a handful of times. Read data end 3 residues before the CDR3 end; the end is taken from the germline J gene. The chain has TRBV5-1 and TRBJ2-2; no firm D call. V was cut by 0 bases and J by 0 bases, with 9 bases left in between. Germline CDR1 is SGHRS and CDR2 is YFSETQ. The CDR3 covers 16 residues. The sequenced CDR3 bases are TGCGCCAGCAGCTTGGGTCAACGCGCGAACACCGGGGAG. Translation: CASSLGQRANTGE. The whole CDR3 region reads CASSLGQRANTGELFF. Drawing the rest from reference TRBV5-1 and TRBJ2-2, the complete variable domain is KAGVTQTPRYLIKTRGQQVTLSCSPISGHRSVSWYQQTPGQGLQFLFEYFSETQRNKGNFPGRFSGRQFSNSRSEMNVSTLELGDSALYLCASSLGQRANTGELFFGEGSRLTVL.

This clone appeared a few times. The sequence runs out 3 residues before the end of the CDR3; the remainder is reconstructed from the germline J gene. The chain recombines TRBV30 with TRBJ2-3, with TRBD1 as a possible D gene (5 bases). Trimming took off 1 base at V and 3 bases at J, with 5 bases between the two ends. This CDR3 is 12 amino acids long. Looked up from germline, CDR1 is GTSNPN and CDR2 is SVGIG (reference sequence). The covered CDR3 bases are TGTGCCTGGAGTGGACAGACAGATACG. Translating gives CAWSGQTDT. The whole CDR3 reads CAWSGQTDTQYF. The full variable domain, with the rest looked up from reference TRBV30 and TRBJ2-3, is SQTIHQWPATLVQPVGSPLSLECTVEGTSNPNLYWYRQAAGRGLQLLFYSVGIGQISSEVPQNLSASRPQDRQFILSSKKLLLSDSGFYLCAWSGQTDTQYFGPGTRLTVL.

This clone was picked up a small number of times. Read coverage stops 3 residues before the CDR3 terminus; the germline J gene supplies the remainder. The rearrangement uses TRBV19 and TRBJ1-2, with TRBD1 identical over 7 bases. Germline V gene sequence: CDR1 LNHDA, CDR2 SQIVND (reference sequence). This CDR3 comprises 14 residues. The CDR3 loop is CASSRDRVLYGYTF. The part of the CDR3 DNA that was read is TGTGCCAGTAGCAGAGACAGGGTTTTGTACGGC.

Worth noting for this clone: The CDR3 goes on 3 residues after the read ends, and that part is filled in from the germline J gene. The rearrangement uses TRBV18 and TRBJ2-1; 8 bases are shared with TRBD2. The germline V gene encodes CDR1 KGHSH and CDR2 LQKENI. The CDR3 covers 16 residues. V trimming: 0 bases; J trimming: 4 bases; junction bases outside the gene matches: 5. The CDR3 is CASSPPNSGVYNEQFF. The covered CDR3 bases are TGTGCCAGCTCACCACCGAATAGCGGGGTTTACAATGAG.

This clone has a handful of counts. The read halts 3 residues ahead of the CDR3 end, with the missing end drawn from the germline J gene. The rearrangement links TRBV6-2 or TRBV6-3 to TRBJ2-1, with TRBD1 matching over 10 bases. This CDR3 is 15 amino acids long. V lost 8 bases and J lost 3; bases outside the gene matches: 7. From germline, CDR1 is MNHEY and CDR2 SVGEGT. CDR3 loop: CASVIGTGVYNEQFF. The DNA read from the CDR3 is TGTGCCAGCGTAATCGGGACAGGGGTCTACAATGAG.

By share, this clone counts as medium-sized. The read ends 3 residues early relative to the CDR3; the germline J gene fills the gap. The chain links TRBV4-1 to TRBJ2-4; 7 nucleotides line up with TRBD1. V dropped 2 bases and J dropped 8; count of bases not matched to a gene: 15. Looked up from germline, CDR1 is MGHRA and CDR2 is YSYEKL. This CDR3 is 17 amino acids long. The DNA read from the CDR3 is TGCGCCAGCAGCCAACGTACCGGGACAGTGAACGGAGACATT. It codes for CASSQRTGTVNGDI. The full CDR3 reads CASSQRTGTVNGDIQYF.

This CDR3 is CSASDRMANYGYTF. CDR3 DNA (partial): TGCAGTGCTAGCGACAGGATGGCCAACTATGGC. The V call is TRBV20-1, the J call TRBJ1-2; D may be TRBD1 (6 bases). The read gets to within 3 residues of the CDR3 end, and the germline J gene fills in the rest. Germline V lookup: CDR1 DFQATT, CDR2 SNEGSKA (reference sequence). This CDR3 has 14 residues. Trimming stripped 3 bases from V and 2 bases from J, with 13 bases between.

As for this clone: The read comes to an end 3 residues before the CDR3 does, leaving the germline J gene to fill in the end. V and J are TRBV30 and TRBJ2-3; 8 positions match TRBD2. With V trimmed by 0 bases and J by 5 bases, 4 bases remained unmatched. CDR3 length: 14 residues. Germline V gene data show CDR1 as GTSNPN and CDR2 as SVGIG (reference sequence). CDR3 region: CAWSVRGGRDTQYF. The CDR3 DNA, read in part, is TGTGCCTGGAGTGTCCGGGGGGGTCGAGATACG. Together with reference TRBV30 and TRBJ2-3, the CDR3 gives the full variable domain: SQTIHQWPATLVQPVGSPLSLECTVEGTSNPNLYWYRQAAGRGLQLLFYSVGIGQISSEVPQNLSASRPQDRQFILSSKKLLLSDSGFYLCAWSVRGGRDTQYFGPGTRLTVL.

This clone was found a few times. The CDR3 extends 3 residues past the end of the read, so its final part is completed from the germline J gene. The J gene is TRBJ2-1, the V gene TRBV7-2, with D unresolved. CDR1 SGHTA and CDR2 FQGNSA come from the germline V gene. V lost 5 bases to trimming and J lost 1 base, with 9 bases between them. The CDR3 consists of 14 residues. Partial CDR3 DNA: TGTGCCAGCAGCCCTTTTATATCCTACAATGAG. Translating it yields CASSPFISYNE. The entire CDR3 protein is CASSPFISYNEQFF.

This clone was seen at least ten times. The observed sequence ends 3 residues before the CDR3 terminus, with the missing tail filled in from the germline J gene. This chain joins TRBV20-1 and TRBJ2-1; 16 nucleotides agree with TRBD2. CDR1 is DFQATT and CDR2 is SNEGSKA in the germline V gene (reference sequence). This CDR3 contains 17 residues. V was pared by 1 base and J by 4 bases, with 4 bases of the junction left unmatched. Incomplete CDR3 DNA: TGCAGTGCTAGAGGCGGGACTAGCGGGAGGGGGTACAATGAG. This sequence encodes CSARGGTSGRGYNE. The full CDR3 reads CSARGGTSGRGYNEQFF.

This clone was recorded a few times. The read falls 3 residues short of the CDR3 end, and the missing part is taken from the germline J gene. The chain combines TRBV19 with TRBJ2-3, with TRBD2 matching 14 bases. The germline V gene has CDR1 LNHDA and CDR2 SQIVND (reference sequence). V lost 5 bases and J lost 1; bases outside the gene matches: 5. The CDR3 consists of 17 residues. The DNA read from the CDR3 is TGTGCCAGTAGTGTACTGACTAGCGGGGGGGGCACAGATACG. Translation gives CASSVLTSGGGTDT. The CDR3, in full, reads CASSVLTSGGGTDTQYF. The full variable domain, in which reference TRBV19 and TRBJ2-3 provide the parts outside the CDR3, is DGGITQSPKYLFRKEGQNVTLSCEQNLNHDAMYWYRQDPGQGLRLIYYSQIVNDFQKGDIAEGYSVSREKKESFPLTVTSAQKNPTAFYLCASSVLTSGGGTDTQYFGPGTRLTVL.

Concerning this clone: The read is 3 residues too short to cover the CDR3 end, so that end is filled in from the germline J gene. V and J are TRBV6-1 and TRBJ1-6; the match to TRBD1 covers 7 bases. Trimming removed 4 bases from V and 9 bases from J; junction bases left unmatched: 9. CDR1 and CDR2 from the germline V gene are MNHNS and SASEGT. The length of the CDR3 is 15 residues. The CDR3 here is CASSALGQELSPLHF. Incomplete CDR3 DNA: TGTGCCAGCAGTGCCTTAGGACAGGAGCTTTCACCC.

This clone turned up a few times. The read comes to an end 3 residues before the CDR3 does, leaving the germline J gene to fill in the end. The rearrangement joins TRBV18 to TRBJ1-3, with D perhaps matching TRBD1 (6 bases). Germline lookup yields CDR1 KGHSH and CDR2 LQKENI. CDR3 size: 14 residues. Trimming cost V 5 bases and J 7 bases, with 15 bases left between them. Partial CDR3 DNA: TGTGCCAGCTCAACGGGACGCCAGGGGAACACC. It encodes CASSTGRQGNT. The full CDR3 protein reads CASSTGRQGNTIYF.

This clone occurred a few times. Read coverage stops 3 residues before the CDR3 terminus; the germline J gene supplies the remainder. J is TRBJ2-7 and V is TRBV29-1; 7 positions match TRBD1. The junction had 6 bases not matched to a gene; V was cut back by 4 bases and J by 3 bases. This CDR3 is built from 13 residues. Germline lookup yields CDR1 SQVTM and CDR2 ANQGSEA. The CDR3 spells CSVAPQGIYEQYF. The CDR3 DNA, read in part, is TGCAGCGTTGCTCCACAGGGGATCTACGAG.

This clone was seen at least ten times. The CDR3 is cut off 3 residues early in the read; its end comes from the germline J gene. V is TRBV5-6 and J is TRBJ2-7; unclear D gene. The ends were cut back, 2 bases at V and 3 bases at J, with 9 bases in the middle. The CDR3 has 13 residues. CDR1 and CDR2 from the germline V gene are SGHDT and YYEEEE. The CDR3 sequence: CASSLGQNYEQYF. The sequenced CDR3 bases are TGTGCCAGCAGCTTAGGTCAGAACTACGAG.

This clone has only a few counts. Read data end 3 residues before the CDR3 end; the end is taken from the germline J gene. This chain connects TRBV19 to TRBJ1-3; TRBD1 matches 7 bases. CDR1 is LNHDA, CDR2 SQIVND, per germline (reference sequence). The CDR3 spans 15 residues. After removal of 7 bases from V and 4 bases from J, the junction contained 10 bases not matched to a gene. Partial CDR3 DNA: TGTGCCAGTACCAGGGAAGGGGGCCTCGGAAACACC. The encoded protein is CASTREGGLGNT. The entire CDR3 sequence reads CASTREGGLGNTIYF.

This clone was picked up a small number of times. The CDR3 end is not reached by the read, which stops 3 residues before it; the germline J gene fills it in. V gene TRBV7-9 combines with J gene TRBJ2-7, with 8 bases matching TRBD2. After removal of 5 bases from V and 4 bases from J, the junction contained 7 bases not matched to a gene. Germline V lookup: CDR1 SEHNR, CDR2 FQNEAQ (reference sequence). The CDR3 is 14 amino acids. The CDR3 bases that were read are TGTGCCAGCAGCCCAAGCGGGAGAAGGTACGAG. Translation: CASSPSGRRYE. The entire CDR3 protein reads CASSPSGRRYEQYF.

To note about this clone: The read stops 3 residues short of the end of the CDR3; the missing end is completed from the germline J gene. V is TRBV19 and J is TRBJ2-1, with D possibly matching TRBD2 (5 bases). Germline CDR1 reads LNHDA; CDR2 reads SQIVND (reference sequence). The CDR3 runs 14 residues. V lost 5 bases and J 5 bases, leaving 13 bases between the germline ends. CDR3 region: CASSPQTRNNEQFF. The CDR3 bases that were read are TGTGCCAGTAGTCCTCAAACTAGGAACAATGAG.